The 7 T cell receptor beta chains below come from one sample, sequenced in a study of T-cell reconstitution after alpha-beta-depleted transplantation in children. Unique molecular identifiers were used to barcode this TCRbeta library. TCRdb fed the PCR reads into MiXCR, producing one record per CDR3 protein. There are about 610,000 distinct CDR3 sequences in the sample; roughly a tenth occur only once, and less than 5% lies in the top ten. The material sequenced was PBMCs from the stem cell graft donor, taken from the stem cell graft. Receptors were obtained from a human donor who donated a stem cell graft to a child with acute myeloid leukemia.

The rearrangement uses TRBV7-9 and TRBJ2-3; D assignment may be TRBD1 or TRBD2 (5 bases each). Between the trimmed V and J ends, which lost 2 bases and 4 bases, there was a span of 16 bases. This CDR3 is built from 16 residues. CDR1 and CDR2 (germline): SEHNR, FQNEAQ (reference sequence). CDR3 sequence reads: CASSLRGVVVPDTQYF. CDR3 nucleotide sequence: TGTGCCAGCAGCTTACGAGGGGTGGTAGTTCCAGATACGCAGTATTTT.

V is TRBV24-1 and J is TRBJ2-1, with D possibly TRBD1 on 6 matching bases. The length of the CDR3 is 15 residues. V was pared by 3 bases and J by 5 bases, with 13 bases between. In germline, CDR1 is KGHDR, CDR2 SFDVKD. In nucleotides, the CDR3 is TGTGCCACCAGTGATCCCCGGACAGTCAACAATGAGCAGTTCTTC. Protein: CATSDPRTVNNEQFF.

J is TRBJ1-4 and V is TRBV29-1; TRBD1 is a possible D gene (5 bases). Looked up from germline, CDR1 is SQVTM and CDR2 is ANQGSEA. Trimming pared 7 bases from V and 8 bases from J, leaving 17 bases between. This CDR3 comprises 13 residues. The CDR3 sequence: CSARGAGEEKLFF. CDR3 bases: TGCAGCGCCCGAGGCGCGGGGGAGGAAAAACTGTTTTTT.

This sequence joins TRBV30 and TRBJ1-1; a weak D match, TRBD1 (5 bases). CDR3 size: 13 residues. V was clipped by 1 base and J by 4 bases, with 10 bases between them. Germline V gives CDR1 GTSNPN, CDR2 SVGIG (reference sequence). CDR3 sequence (DNA): TGTGCCTGGAGTGATACTGGGGGCACTGAAGCTTTCTTT. Amino acid sequence: CAWSDTGGTEAFF.

This clonotype came up once. The chain uses TRBV30 and TRBJ2-1; D ambiguous. The CDR3 is made up of 12 amino acids. V was cut by 7 bases and J by 6 bases, with 13 bases left in between. Germline V gene lookup returns CDR1 GTSNPN and CDR2 SVGIG (reference sequence). The DNA for the CDR3 is TGTGCCTTCCGAGGAGCTGCCAATGAGCAGTTCTTC. Amino acid sequence: CAFRGAANEQFF.

This clonotype was seen repeatedly, ten times or more. One junction end does not reproduce the germline sequence, and a read error may be involved. The genes are TRBV7-7 and TRBJ1-1, with no clear D. Germline V gene sequence: CDR1 SSHAT, CDR2 FNYEAQ (reference sequence). This CDR3 comprises 13 residues. CDR3: CASSATMNTEAFF. CDR3 bases: TGTGCTAGCAGCGCCACAATGAACACTGAAGCTTTCTTT. The whole variable domain, filled in from reference TRBV7-7 and TRBJ1-1, reads GAGVSQSPRYKVTKRGQDVTLRCDPISSHATLYWYQQALGQGPEFLTYFNYEAQPDKSGLPSDRFSAERPEGSISTLTIQRTEQRDSAMYRCASSATMNTEAFFGQGTRLTVV.

The chain employs TRBV7-6 and TRBJ2-7, with TRBD1 matching over 12 bases. This CDR3 has 15 residues. Trimming removed 5 bases from V and 5 bases from J; junction bases left unmatched: 7. The V gene's germline CDR1 is SGHVS and CDR2 FNYEAQ. CDR3 loop: CASSLGTGGADEQYF. For the CDR3, the DNA is TGTGCCAGCAGCCTAGGGACAGGGGGCGCGGACGAGCAGTACTTC. The variable domain in full, completed from reference TRBV7-6 and TRBJ2-7, reads GAGVSQSPRYKVTKRGQDVALRCDPISGHVSLYWYRQALGQGPEFLTYFNYEAQQDKSGLPNDRFSAERPEGSISTLTIQRTEQRDSAMYRCASSLGTGGADEQYFGPGTRLTVT.